These T cell receptor beta chains were read from a single sample in a study of CD8 T cells in Susac syndrome. TCRdb called the immunoSEQ multiplex PCR reads again in MiXCR, with one record for every CDR3 protein. The table includes 90,000 to 110,000 distinct CDR3 sequences, about 96% detected once. Sequenced sample: CD4+ T cells from PBMCs. Source of these receptors: a human donor in good health. The CDR3 runs from the conserved cysteine through the conserved F or W. Fields, in order: V gene, clone size, J gene, CDR3 length, D gene, CDR3 DNA, CDR3 protein. D genes are given only for firm matches. Size is stated for part of the rows, as once, few or many counts, or as a class when the clone is expanded.

>TRBV28|-|TRBJ1-2|13|-
TGTGCCAGCAGTTTGTTAGCGAATTATGGCTACACCTTC
CASSLLANYGYTF
>TRBV28|-|TRBJ2-6|16|-
TGTGCCAGCAGTCCACCCTGGGGGCGTGGGGCCAACGTCCTGACTTTC
CASSPPWGRGANVLTF
>TRBV3-1|-|TRBJ2-1|17|-
TGTGCCAGCAGCCAAGATGCGGGAGACAGGGGAGATATTGAGCAGTTCTTC
CASSQDAGDRGDIEQFF
>TRBV2|-|TRBJ2-5|14|TRBD2
TGTGCCACCAACATAGCGGGGGGCGAAGAGACCCAGTACTTC
CATNIAGGEETQYF
>TRBV24-1|-|TRBJ2-7|17|TRBD1
TGTGCCACCAGTGAAACCACCGGGACAGAGGGTGACTACGAGCAGTACTTC
CATSETTGTEGDYEQYF
>TRBV5-1|-|TRBJ1-1|15|-
TGCGCCAGCAGCCCGGCGGGGGGCATGAACACTGAAGCTTTCTTT
CASSPAGGMNTEAFF
>TRBV27|-|TRBJ1-2|13|-
TGTGCCAGCAGTTTACAGGGGAACTATGGCTACACCTTC
CASSLQGNYGYTF
>TRBV29-1|-|TRBJ2-3|15|-
TGCAGCGTTGGCCCCGGGGCCCATAGCACAGATACGCAGTATTTT
CSVGPGAHSTDTQYF
>TRBV6-1|once|TRBJ2-7|14|-
TGTGCCAGCAGTGAAAATGGGGGAGACTACGAGCAGTACTTC
CASSENGGDYEQYF
>TRBV3-1|-|TRBJ2-4|14|TRBD1
TGTGCCAGCAGCGTCCGGGACAGGGGGACCATTCAGTACTTC
CASSVRDRGTIQYF
>TRBV28|-|TRBJ2-1|15|TRBD2
TGTGCCAGCAACCTTAGCGGGAGGACTTACAATGAGCAGTTCTTC
CASNLSGRTYNEQFF